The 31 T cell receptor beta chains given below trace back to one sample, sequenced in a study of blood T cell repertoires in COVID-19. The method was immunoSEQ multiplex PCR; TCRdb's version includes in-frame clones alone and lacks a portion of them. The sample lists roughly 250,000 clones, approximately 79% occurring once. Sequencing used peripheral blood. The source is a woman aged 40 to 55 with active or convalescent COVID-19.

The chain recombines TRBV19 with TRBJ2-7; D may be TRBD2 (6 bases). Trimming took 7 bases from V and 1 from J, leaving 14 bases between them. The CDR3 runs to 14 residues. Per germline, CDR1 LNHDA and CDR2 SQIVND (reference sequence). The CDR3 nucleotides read TGTGCCAGTACCCCAGGGCGGGGTTCCTACGAGCAGTACTTC. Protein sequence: CASTPGRGSYEQYF.

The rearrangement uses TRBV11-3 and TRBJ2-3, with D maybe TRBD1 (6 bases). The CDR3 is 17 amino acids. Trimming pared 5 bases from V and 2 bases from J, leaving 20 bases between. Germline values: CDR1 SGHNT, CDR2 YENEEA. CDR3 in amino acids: CASSRGSKTGVTDTQYF. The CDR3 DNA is TGTGCCAGCAGCCGTGGAAGCAAGACAGGAGTCACAGATACGCAGTATTTT.

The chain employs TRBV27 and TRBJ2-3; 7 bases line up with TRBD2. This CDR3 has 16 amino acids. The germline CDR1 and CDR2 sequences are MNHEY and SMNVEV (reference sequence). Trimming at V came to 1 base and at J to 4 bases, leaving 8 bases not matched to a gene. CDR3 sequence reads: CASSLWGTGGSDTQYF. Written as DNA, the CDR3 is TGTGCCAGCAGTTTATGGGGCACGGGAGGCTCAGATACGCAGTATTTT.

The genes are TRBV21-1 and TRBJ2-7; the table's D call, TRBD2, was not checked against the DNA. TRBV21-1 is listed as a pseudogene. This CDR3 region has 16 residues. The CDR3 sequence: CASPVGDERGGYEQYV. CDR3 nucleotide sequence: TGTGCCAGCCCAGTAGGGGATGAGCGGGGGGGGTACGAGCAGTACGTC.

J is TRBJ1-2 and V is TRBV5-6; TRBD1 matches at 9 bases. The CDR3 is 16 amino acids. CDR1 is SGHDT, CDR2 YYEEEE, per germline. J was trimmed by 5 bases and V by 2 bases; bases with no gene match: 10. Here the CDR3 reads CASSLGGQGPRYGYTF. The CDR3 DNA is TGTGCCAGCAGCTTAGGTGGACAGGGGCCTAGATATGGCTACACCTTC.

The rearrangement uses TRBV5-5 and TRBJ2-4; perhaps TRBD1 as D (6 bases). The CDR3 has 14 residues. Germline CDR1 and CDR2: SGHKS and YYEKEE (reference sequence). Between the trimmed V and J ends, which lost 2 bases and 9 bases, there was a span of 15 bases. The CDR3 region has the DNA TGTGCCAGCAGCTTCAGGGGTTCCTTTCCCATTCAGTACTTC. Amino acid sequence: CASSFRGSFPIQYF.

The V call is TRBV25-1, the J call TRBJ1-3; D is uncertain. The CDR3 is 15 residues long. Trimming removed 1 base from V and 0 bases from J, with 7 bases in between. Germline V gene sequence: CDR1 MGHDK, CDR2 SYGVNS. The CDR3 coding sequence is TGTGCCAGCAGTGAATCAATGTTCTCTGGAAACACCATATATTTT. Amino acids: CASSESMFSGNTIYF.

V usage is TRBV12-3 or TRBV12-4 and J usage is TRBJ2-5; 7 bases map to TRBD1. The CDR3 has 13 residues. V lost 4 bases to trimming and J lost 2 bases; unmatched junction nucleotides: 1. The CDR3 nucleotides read TGTGCCAGCAGTTCGACAGGGCAAGAGACCCAGTACTTC. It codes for CASSSTGQETQYF.

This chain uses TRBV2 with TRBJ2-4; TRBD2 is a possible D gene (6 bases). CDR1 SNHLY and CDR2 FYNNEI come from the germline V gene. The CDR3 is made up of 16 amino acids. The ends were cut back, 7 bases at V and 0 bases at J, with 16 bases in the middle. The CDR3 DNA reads TGTGCCAGCACGGGTGGAGGGGTACTAGCCAAAAACATTCAGTACTTC. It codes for CASTGGGVLAKNIQYF. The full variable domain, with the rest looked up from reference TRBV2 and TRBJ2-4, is EPEVTQTPSHQVTQMGQEVILRCVPISNHLYFYWYRQILGQKVEFLVSFYNNEISEKSEIFDDQFSVERPDGSNFTLKIRSTKLEDSAMYFCASTGGGVLAKNIQYFGAGTRLSVL.

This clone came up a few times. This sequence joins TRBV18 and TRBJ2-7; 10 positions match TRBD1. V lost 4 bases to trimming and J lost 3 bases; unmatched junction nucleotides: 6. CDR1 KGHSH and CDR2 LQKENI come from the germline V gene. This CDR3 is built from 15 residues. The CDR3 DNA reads TGTGCCAGCTCACGGGGGACAGGGGAAATCTACGAGCAGTACTTC. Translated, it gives CASSRGTGEIYEQYF. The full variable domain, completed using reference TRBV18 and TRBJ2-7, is NAGVMQNPRHLVRRRGQEARLRCSPMKGHSHVYWYRQLPEEGLKFMVYLQKENIIDESGMPKERFSAEFPKEGPSILRIQQVVRGDSAAYFCASSRGTGEIYEQYFGPGTRLTVT.

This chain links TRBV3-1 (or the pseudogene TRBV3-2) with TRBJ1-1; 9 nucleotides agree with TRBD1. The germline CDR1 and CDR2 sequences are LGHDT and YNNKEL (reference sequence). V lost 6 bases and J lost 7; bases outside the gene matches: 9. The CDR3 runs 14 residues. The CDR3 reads CASRQQGASFEAFF. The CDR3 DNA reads TGTGCCAGCAGACAACAGGGGGCGAGCTTTGAAGCTTTCTTT.

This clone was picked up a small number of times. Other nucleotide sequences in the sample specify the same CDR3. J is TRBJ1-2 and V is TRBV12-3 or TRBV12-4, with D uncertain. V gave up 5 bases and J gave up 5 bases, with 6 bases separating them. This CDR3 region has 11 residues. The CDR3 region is CASSLQYGYTF. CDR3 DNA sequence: TGTGCCAGCAGTCTACAGTATGGCTACACCTTC.

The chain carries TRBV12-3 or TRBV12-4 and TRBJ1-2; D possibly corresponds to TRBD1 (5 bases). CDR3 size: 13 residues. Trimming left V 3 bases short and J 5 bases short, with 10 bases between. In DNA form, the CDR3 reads TGTGCCAGCAGTTTGGCAGGGCCTTATGGCTACACCTTC. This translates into CASSLAGPYGYTF.

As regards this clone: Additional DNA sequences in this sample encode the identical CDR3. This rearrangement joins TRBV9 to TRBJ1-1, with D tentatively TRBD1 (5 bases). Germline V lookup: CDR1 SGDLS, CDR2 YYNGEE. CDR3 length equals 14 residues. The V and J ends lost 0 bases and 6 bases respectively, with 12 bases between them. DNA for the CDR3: TGTGCCAGCAGCGTAGGCGGCCGGGGGGCTGAAGCTTTCTTT. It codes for CASSVGGRGAEAFF.

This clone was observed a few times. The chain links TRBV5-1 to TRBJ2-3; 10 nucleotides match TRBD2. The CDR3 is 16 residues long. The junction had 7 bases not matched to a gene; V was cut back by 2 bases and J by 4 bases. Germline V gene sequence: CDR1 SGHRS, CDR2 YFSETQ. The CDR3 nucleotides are TGCGCCAGCAGCTTCCTAGCGGGGGCCGGGGCAGATACGCAGTATTTT. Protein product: CASSFLAGAGADTQYF.

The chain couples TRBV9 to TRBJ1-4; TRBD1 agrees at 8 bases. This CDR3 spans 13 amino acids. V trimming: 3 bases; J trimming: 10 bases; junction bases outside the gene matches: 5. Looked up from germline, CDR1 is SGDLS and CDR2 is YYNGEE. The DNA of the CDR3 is TGTGCCAGCAGCGGGCAGGGGGCTACAAAACTGTTTTTT. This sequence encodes CASSGQGATKLFF.

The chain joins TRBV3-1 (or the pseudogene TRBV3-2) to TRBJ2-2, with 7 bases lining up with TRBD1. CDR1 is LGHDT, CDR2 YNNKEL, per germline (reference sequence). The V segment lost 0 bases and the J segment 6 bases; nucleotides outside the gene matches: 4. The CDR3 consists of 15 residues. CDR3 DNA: TGTGCCAGCAGCCAAGAGGCCGACAGGGCCGGGGAGCTGTTTTTT. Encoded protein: CASSQEADRAGELFF.

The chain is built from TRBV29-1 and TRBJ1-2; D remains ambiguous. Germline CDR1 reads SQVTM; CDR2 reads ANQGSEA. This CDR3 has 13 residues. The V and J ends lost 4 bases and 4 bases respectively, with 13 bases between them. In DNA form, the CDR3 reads TGCAGCGTTGGACCGGAGGCTACCTATGGCTACACCTTC. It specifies CSVGPEATYGYTF.

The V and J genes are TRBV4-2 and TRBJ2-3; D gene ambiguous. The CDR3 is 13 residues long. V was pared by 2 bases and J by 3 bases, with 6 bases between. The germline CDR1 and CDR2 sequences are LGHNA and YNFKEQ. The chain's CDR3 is CASSQSRTDTQYF. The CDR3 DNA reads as TGTGCCAGCAGCCAATCTAGAACAGATACGCAGTATTTT.

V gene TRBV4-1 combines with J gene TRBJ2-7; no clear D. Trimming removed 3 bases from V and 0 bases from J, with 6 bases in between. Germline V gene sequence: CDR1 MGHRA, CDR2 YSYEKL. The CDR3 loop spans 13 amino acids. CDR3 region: CASSQGISYEQYF. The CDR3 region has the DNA TGCGCCAGCAGCCAGGGCATCTCCTACGAGCAGTACTTC.

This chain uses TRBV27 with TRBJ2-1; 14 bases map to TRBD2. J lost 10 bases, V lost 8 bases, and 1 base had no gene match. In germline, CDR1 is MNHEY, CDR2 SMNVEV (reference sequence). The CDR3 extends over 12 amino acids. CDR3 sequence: CASGLAGGEQFF. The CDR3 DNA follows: TGTGCCAGCGGACTAGCGGGGGGCGAGCAGTTCTTC.

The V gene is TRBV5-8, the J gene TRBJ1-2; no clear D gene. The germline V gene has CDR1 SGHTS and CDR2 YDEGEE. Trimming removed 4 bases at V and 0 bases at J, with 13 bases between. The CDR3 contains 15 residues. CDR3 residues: CASSRLLGSNYGYTF. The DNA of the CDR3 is TGTGCCAGCAGCCGACTCCTCGGGTCTAACTATGGCTACACCTTC.

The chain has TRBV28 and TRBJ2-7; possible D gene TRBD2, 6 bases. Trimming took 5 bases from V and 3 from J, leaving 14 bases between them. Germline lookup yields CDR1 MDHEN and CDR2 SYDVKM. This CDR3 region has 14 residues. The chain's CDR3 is CASSPPVGGYEQYF. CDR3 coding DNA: TGTGCCAGCAGTCCCCCAGTGGGAGGCTACGAGCAGTACTTC.

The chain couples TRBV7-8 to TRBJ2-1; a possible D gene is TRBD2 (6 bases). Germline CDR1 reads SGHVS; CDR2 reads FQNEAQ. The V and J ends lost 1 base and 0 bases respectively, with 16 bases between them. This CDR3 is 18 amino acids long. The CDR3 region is CASSLDKSRGSSYNEQFF. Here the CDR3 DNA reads TGTGCCAGCAGCTTAGATAAATCCCGGGGGAGCTCCTACAATGAGCAGTTCTTC.

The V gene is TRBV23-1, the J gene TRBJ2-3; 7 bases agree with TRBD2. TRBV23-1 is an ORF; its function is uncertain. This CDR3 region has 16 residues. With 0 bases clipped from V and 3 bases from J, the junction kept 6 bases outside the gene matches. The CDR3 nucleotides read TGCGCCAGCAGTCAATCGATAGGGCGGGGGACAGATACGCAGTATTTT. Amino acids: CASSQSIGRGTDTQYF.

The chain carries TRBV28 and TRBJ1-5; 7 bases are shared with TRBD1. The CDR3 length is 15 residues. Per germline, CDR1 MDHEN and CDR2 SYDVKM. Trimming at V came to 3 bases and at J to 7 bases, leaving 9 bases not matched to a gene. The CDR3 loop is CASSLPRGTGQPQHF. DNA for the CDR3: TGTGCCAGCAGTTTGCCCAGGGGGACGGGACAGCCCCAGCATTTT.

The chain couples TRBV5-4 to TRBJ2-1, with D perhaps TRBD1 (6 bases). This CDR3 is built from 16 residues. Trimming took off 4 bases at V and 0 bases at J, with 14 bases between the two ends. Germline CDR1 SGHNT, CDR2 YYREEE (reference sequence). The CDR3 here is CASSRGWGPSYNEQFF. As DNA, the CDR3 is TGTGCCAGCAGCCGGGGTTGGGGGCCCTCCTACAATGAGCAGTTCTTC.

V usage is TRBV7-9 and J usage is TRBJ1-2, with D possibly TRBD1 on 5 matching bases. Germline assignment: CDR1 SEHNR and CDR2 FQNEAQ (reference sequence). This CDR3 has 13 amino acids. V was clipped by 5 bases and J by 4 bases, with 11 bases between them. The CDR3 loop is CASSPTVIYGYTF. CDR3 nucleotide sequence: TGTGCCAGCAGCCCGACAGTTATCTATGGCTACACCTTC.

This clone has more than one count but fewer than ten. CDR3 in DNA: TGTGCCAGCTCACTATCGGTTGAGGGAATGAACACTGAAGCTTTCTTT. Residues: CASSLSVEGMNTEAFF. This chain uses TRBV18 with TRBJ1-1, with no clear D. CDR3 length equals 16 residues. V was shortened by 4 bases and J by 0 bases, with 15 bases between the two germline ends. Per the germline V gene, CDR1 is KGHSH and CDR2 is LQKENI.

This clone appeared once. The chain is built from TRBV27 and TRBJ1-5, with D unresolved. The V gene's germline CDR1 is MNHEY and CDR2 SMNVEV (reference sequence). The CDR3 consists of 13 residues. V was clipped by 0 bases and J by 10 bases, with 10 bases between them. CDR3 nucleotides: TGTGCCAGCAGTTTATCGAAACTGCAACCCCAGCATTTT. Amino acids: CASSLSKLQPQHF.

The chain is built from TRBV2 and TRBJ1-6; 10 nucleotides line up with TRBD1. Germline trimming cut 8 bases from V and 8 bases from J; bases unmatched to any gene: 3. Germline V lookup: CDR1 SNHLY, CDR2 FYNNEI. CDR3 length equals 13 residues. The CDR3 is CASGDRGDSPLHF. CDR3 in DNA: TGTGCCAGCGGGGACAGGGGTGATTCACCCCTCCACTTT.